Given below is one T cell receptor (beta chain) in context. Its cognate antigen is unknown. This entry belongs to a study of T cell clonotyping in hematopoietic cell transplantation. Study-wide results and caveats: Recipient TCR diversity dropped after transplant; expanded clonotypes rose from day 30 to 180.

Clones were sequenced by immunoSEQ multiplex PCR, and TCRdb holds only the in-frame ones, with some missing. The sample has 46,000 or so clones, 85% to 90% seen once. Sample time point: recipient sample about 28 days before transplant, after cytoreduction. CDR1 is MGHRA, CDR2 YSYEKL, per germline. V lost 4 bases, J lost 7 bases, and 6 bases stayed unmatched. The length of the CDR3 is 15 residues. The chain couples TRBV4-1 to TRBJ2-7; 14 nucleotides agree with TRBD2. The source of this sequence is a man in his sixties with biphenotypic leukemia. Some clones in this sample may be carry-over from other donors' samples. The input for sequencing was peripheral blood mononuclear cells, taken before stem cell transplant. Here the CDR3 reads CASSRGGTSGSEQYF. The CDR3 DNA is TGCGCCAGCAGCCGAGGAGGGACTAGCGGGAGTGAGCAGTACTTC.